This entry lists 13 T cell receptor beta chains sequenced from one sample in a study of early T cells in non-severe SARS-CoV-2 infection. From the 5' RACE reads, TCRdb called clonotypes with MiXCR, one entry per CDR3 protein. The table shows about 50,000 distinct CDR3 sequences, with around 9.6% occurring only once. The specimen comprised whole blood, sampled at baseline. These receptors came from an adult who was a healthcare worker with PCR-confirmed SARS-CoV-2 infection or an uninfected control (not recorded which).

In its sample, this clonotype was seen many times. The chain joins TRBV7-9 to TRBJ1-5, with D tentatively TRBD1 (5 bases). Trimming removed 5 bases from V and 1 base from J, with 12 bases in between. The CDR3 length is 15 residues. In germline, CDR1 is SEHNR, CDR2 FQNEAQ (reference sequence). The CDR3 reads CASSRDGLSNQPQHF. The CDR3 DNA sequence: TGTGCCAGCAGCCGGGACGGACTAAGCAATCAGCCCCAGCATTTT.

This chain links TRBV6-6 with TRBJ1-2; D is possibly TRBD1 (5 bases). There are 15 residues in the CDR3. Trimming took 6 bases from V and 1 from J, leaving 15 bases between them. Germline V gene sequence: CDR1 MNHNY, CDR2 SVGAGI (reference sequence). CDR3 protein: CASRLQVPLNYGYTF. DNA of the CDR3: TGTGCCAGCAGGCTACAGGTGCCCCTTAACTATGGCTACACCTTC.

This clonotype was counted only a few times. The V call is TRBV4-1, the J call TRBJ2-7, with D unresolved. The germline gives CDR1 MGHRA, CDR2 YSYEKL. The CDR3 is 14 amino acids. With 2 bases removed from V and 2 bases from J, the gap between germline ends came to 10 bases. CDR3 in amino acids: CASSQSARTYEQYF. The CDR3 DNA reads as TGCGCCAGCAGCCAAAGTGCCAGGACCTACGAGCAGTACTTC.

This clonotype was seen repeatedly, ten times or more. The chain employs TRBV20-1 and TRBJ2-1, with D unclear. V lost 3 bases and J lost 3, with 9 bases in between. This CDR3 region has 13 residues. CDR1 is DFQATT, CDR2 SNEGSKA, per germline (reference sequence). For the CDR3, the DNA is TGCAGTGCTAGTCCCCGTAACTACAATGAGCAGTTCTTC. It translates to CSASPRNYNEQFF.

In this sample, this clonotype turned up many times. The V call is TRBV30, the J call TRBJ2-7; D is ambiguous. Looked up from germline, CDR1 is GTSNPN and CDR2 is SVGIG (reference sequence). The CDR3 runs to 13 residues. Trimming cost V 0 bases and J 3 bases, with 9 bases left between them. For the CDR3, the DNA is TGTGCCTGGAGTGTAGCCAGAAACTACGAGCAGTACTTC. It yields the protein CAWSVARNYEQYF.

This clonotype has just a few counts. This chain connects TRBV6-2 or TRBV6-3 to TRBJ2-2; 14 bases align to TRBD2. J was trimmed by 9 bases and V by 0 bases; bases with no gene match: 6. The germline V gene encodes CDR1 MNHEY and CDR2 SVGEGT. The CDR3 is made up of 17 amino acids. DNA for the CDR3: TGTGCCAGCAGTTACTCGACTGGGACTAGCGGGGGCAGGGAGCTGTTTTTT. Encoded protein: CASSYSTGTSGGRELFF.

As DNA, the CDR3 is TGTGCCAGCAGCTTAGCCGGGAGTCGCGAGCAGTACTTC. Its translation: CASSLAGSREQYF. The rearrangement links TRBV7-2 to TRBJ2-7; perhaps TRBD2 as D (6 bases). The CDR3 length is 13 residues. Trimming shortened V by 0 bases and J by 6 bases, and 9 bases separated the two germline ends. Looked up from germline, CDR1 is SGHTA and CDR2 is FQGNSA.

The chain combines TRBV7-6 with TRBJ2-2, with a weak D call TRBD1 (6 bases). CDR1 and CDR2 (germline): SGHVS, FNYEAQ. The CDR3 extends over 14 amino acids. The V end was cut by 3 bases, the J end by 4 bases, with 9 bases between. CDR3 bases: TGTGCCAGCAGCTTTGGGACATTCACCGGGGAGCTGTTTTTT. Its protein is CASSFGTFTGELFF.

V is TRBV27 and J is TRBJ1-5; D gene unclear. Trimming left V 5 bases short and J 0 bases short, with 11 bases between. This CDR3 comprises 15 residues. Germline lookup yields CDR1 MNHEY and CDR2 SMNVEV (reference sequence). The CDR3 coding sequence is TGTGCCAGCAGTACGAGGTCGGGTAGCAATCAGCCCCAGCATTTT. Its protein is CASSTRSGSNQPQHF.

The J gene is TRBJ1-2, the V gene TRBV20-1; 10 nucleotides line up with TRBD1. CDR1 DFQATT and CDR2 SNEGSKA come from the germline V gene (reference sequence). The CDR3 totals 16 residues. After removal of 4 bases from V and 0 bases from J, the junction contained 8 bases not matched to a gene. CDR3 region: CSAIRSGTGANYGYTF. The CDR3 nucleotides read TGCAGTGCTATACGATCGGGGACAGGGGCTAACTATGGCTACACCTTC.

This clonotype was observed at least ten times. The V call is TRBV16, the J call TRBJ1-1; no definite D call. V was pared by 4 bases and J by 3 bases, with 12 bases between. Germline loops: CDR1 KGHSY, CDR2 FQNENV. The CDR3 sequence is 14 residues long. CDR3 sequence: CASSPHMTDTEAFF. CDR3 coding DNA: TGTGCCAGCAGCCCACACATGACGGACACTGAAGCTTTCTTT.

This clonotype was seen a handful of times. The V and J genes are TRBV29-1 and TRBJ1-1; D remains ambiguous. The CDR3 length is 13 residues. V was trimmed by 7 bases and J by 4 bases, leaving 16 bases between them. Germline-derived CDR1 and CDR2 are SQVTM and ANQGSEA. CDR3 DNA: TGCAGCGCTGAGATAGTCGCCGGCACTGAAGCTTTCTTT. Its translation: CSAEIVAGTEAFF.

A few counts support this clonotype. The V and J genes are TRBV7-9 and TRBJ2-3; TRBD2 agrees at 12 bases. CDR1 is SEHNR, CDR2 FQNEAQ, per germline (reference sequence). The CDR3 runs to 14 residues. Germline trimming cut 5 bases from V and 5 bases from J; bases unmatched to any gene: 2. Here the CDR3 DNA reads TGTGCCAGCAGCCAGACTAGCGGGGGAGATACGCAGTATTTT. Its protein product is CASSQTSGGDTQYF.